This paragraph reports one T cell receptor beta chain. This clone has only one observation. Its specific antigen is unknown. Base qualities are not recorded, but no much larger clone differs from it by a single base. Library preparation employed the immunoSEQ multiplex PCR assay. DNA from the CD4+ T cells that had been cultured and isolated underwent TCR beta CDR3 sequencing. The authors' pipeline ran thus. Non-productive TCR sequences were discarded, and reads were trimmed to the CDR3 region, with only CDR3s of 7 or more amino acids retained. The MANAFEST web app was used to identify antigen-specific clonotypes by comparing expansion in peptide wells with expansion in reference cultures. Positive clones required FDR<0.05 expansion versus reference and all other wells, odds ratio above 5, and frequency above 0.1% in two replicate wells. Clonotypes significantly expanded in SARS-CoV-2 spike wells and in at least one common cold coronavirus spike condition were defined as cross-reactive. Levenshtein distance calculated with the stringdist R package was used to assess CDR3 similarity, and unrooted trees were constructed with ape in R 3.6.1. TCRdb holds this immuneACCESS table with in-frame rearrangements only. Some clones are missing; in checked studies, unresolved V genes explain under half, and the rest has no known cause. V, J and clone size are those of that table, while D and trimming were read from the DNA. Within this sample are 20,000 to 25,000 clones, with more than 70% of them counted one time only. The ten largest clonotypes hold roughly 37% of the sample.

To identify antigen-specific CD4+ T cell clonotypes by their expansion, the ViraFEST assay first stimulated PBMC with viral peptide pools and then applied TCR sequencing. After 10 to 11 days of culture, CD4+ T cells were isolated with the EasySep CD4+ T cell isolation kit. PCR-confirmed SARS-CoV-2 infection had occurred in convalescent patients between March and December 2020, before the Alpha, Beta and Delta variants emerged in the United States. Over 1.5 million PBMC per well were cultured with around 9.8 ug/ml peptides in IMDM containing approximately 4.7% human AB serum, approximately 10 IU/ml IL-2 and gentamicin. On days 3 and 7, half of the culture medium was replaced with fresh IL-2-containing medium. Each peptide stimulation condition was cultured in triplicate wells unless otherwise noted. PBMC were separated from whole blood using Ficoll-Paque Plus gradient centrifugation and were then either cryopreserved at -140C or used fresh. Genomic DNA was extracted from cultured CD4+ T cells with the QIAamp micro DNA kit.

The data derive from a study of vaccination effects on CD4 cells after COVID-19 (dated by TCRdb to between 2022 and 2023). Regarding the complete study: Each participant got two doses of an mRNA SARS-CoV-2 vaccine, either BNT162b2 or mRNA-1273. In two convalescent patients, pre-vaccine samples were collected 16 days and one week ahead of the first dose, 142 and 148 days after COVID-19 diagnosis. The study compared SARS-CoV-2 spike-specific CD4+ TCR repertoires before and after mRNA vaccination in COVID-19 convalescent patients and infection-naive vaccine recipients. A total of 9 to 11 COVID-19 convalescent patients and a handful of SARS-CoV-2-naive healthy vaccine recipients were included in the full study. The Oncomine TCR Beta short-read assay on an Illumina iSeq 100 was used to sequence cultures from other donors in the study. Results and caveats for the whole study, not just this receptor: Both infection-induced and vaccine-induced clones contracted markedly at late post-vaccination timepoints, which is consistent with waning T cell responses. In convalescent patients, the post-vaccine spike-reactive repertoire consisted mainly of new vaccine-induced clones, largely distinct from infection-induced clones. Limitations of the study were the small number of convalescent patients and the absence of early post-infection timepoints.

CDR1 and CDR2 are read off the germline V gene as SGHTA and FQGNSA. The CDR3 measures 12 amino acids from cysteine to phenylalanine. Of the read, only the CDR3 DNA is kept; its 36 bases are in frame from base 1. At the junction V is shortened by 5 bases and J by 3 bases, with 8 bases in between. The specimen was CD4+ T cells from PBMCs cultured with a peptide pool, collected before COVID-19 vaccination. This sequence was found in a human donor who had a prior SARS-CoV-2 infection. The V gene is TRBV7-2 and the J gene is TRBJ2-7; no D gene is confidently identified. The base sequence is TGTGCCAGCAGCCCTAACGACTACGAGCAGTACTTC. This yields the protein CASSPNDYEQYF.